Listed below are T cell receptor beta chains from one sample, sequenced in a study of blood T cell repertoires in COVID-19. The table came from immunoSEQ multiplex PCR; TCRdb's copy has only in-frame clones and leaves some out. The sample contains under 300,000 clones, 85% to 90% of which appear only once. The sequenced sample consisted of peripheral blood. The receptors shown here come from a woman aged 55-70 years with COVID-19, enrolled during active disease. CDR3s include the opening cysteine and the closing phenylalanine or tryptophan. D genes are given only for firm matches. For some rows the clone size is stated as once, few or many, or as a class when expanded; others skip it.

d_gene,j_gene,abundance,v_gene,CDR3aa,CDR3nt
.,TRBJ2-5,.,TRBV27,CASSSFPTGTHQETQYF,TGTGCCAGCAGTTCATTCCCAACCGGGACACACCAAGAGACCCAGTACTTC
TRBD2,TRBJ2-7,.,TRBV7-9,CASSLGFERGEQYF,TGTGCCAGCAGCTTAGGGTTTGAGCGGGGCGAGCAGTACTTC
.,TRBJ1-2,few,TRBV7-8,CASSLGPDYGYTF,TGTGCCAGCAGTTTAGGCCCGGACTATGGCTACACCTTC
TRBD1,TRBJ1-2,.,TRBV5-4,CASSLAGGQGAEGYTF,TGTGCCAGCAGCTTAGCTGGGGGACAGGGGGCGGAGGGCTACACCTTC
TRBD1,TRBJ2-7,.,TRBV10-1,CASPPGQGSQSVYEQYF,TGCGCCAGCCCTCCGGGACAGGGATCCCAAAGTGTCTACGAGCAGTACTTC
.,TRBJ2-5,.,TRBV18,CASSPFNGGQETQYF,TGTGCCAGCTCACCGTTTAACGGGGGACAAGAGACCCAGTACTTC
.,TRBJ1-2,.,TRBV6-5,CASSQANRANYGYTF,TGTGCCAGTTCGCAAGCGAATCGAGCTAACTATGGCTACACCTTC
.,TRBJ1-4,once,TRBV27,CASSLRRAGANEKLFF,TGTGCCAGCAGTTTACGCAGGGCAGGTGCTAATGAAAAACTGTTTTTT
.,TRBJ1-1,.,TRBV15,CATSIRVNTEAFF,TGTGCCACCAGCATCAGGGTGAACACTGAAGCTTTCTTT
TRBD1,TRBJ1-5,once,TRBV7-6,CASSLEGGVGPQHF,TGTGCCAGCAGCTTAGAAGGGGGCGTTGGGCCCCAGCATTTT
TRBD1,TRBJ1-1,once,TRBV20-1,CSAYRGNKAFF,TGCAGTGCTTACAGGGGAAATAAAGCTTTCTTT
.,TRBJ1-2,once,TRBV3-1/TRBV3-2,CASSQKGVVYGYTF,TGTGCCAGCAGCCAAAAGGGGGTGGTCTATGGCTACACCTTC
TRBD2,TRBJ2-5,.,TRBV6-5,CASRNIAGEETQYF,TGTGCCAGCAGAAATATAGCGGGGGAAGAGACCCAGTACTTC
.,TRBJ1-5,.,TRBV6-5,CASSPPGQNQPQHF,TGTGCCAGCAGCCCACCCGGACAGAATCAGCCCCAGCATTTT
.,TRBJ1-2,.,TRBV6-6,CASSPSQSYGYTF,TGTGCCAGCAGTCCCTCCCAGTCCTATGGCTACACCTTC
.,TRBJ1-2,.,TRBV19,CASTYGGVNYGYTF,TGTGCCAGTACTTATGGGGGGGTCAACTATGGCTACACCTTC
.,TRBJ2-3,.,TRBV15,CATTDMTDTQYF,TGTGCCACCACCGACATGACAGATACGCAGTATTTT
TRBD1,TRBJ1-2,.,TRBV29-1,CSVAATGGPISYGYTF,TGCAGCGTTGCTGCGACAGGGGGTCCAATTTCCTATGGCTACACCTTC
.,TRBJ1-2,.,TRBV7-2,CASTPIRGGYGYTF,TGTGCCAGCACCCCTATTAGGGGGGGTTATGGCTACACCTTC
.,TRBJ2-5,.,TRBV11-2,CASSLRRRGYKETQYF,TGTGCCAGCAGCTTAAGGCGTAGGGGCTACAAAGAGACCCAGTACTTC